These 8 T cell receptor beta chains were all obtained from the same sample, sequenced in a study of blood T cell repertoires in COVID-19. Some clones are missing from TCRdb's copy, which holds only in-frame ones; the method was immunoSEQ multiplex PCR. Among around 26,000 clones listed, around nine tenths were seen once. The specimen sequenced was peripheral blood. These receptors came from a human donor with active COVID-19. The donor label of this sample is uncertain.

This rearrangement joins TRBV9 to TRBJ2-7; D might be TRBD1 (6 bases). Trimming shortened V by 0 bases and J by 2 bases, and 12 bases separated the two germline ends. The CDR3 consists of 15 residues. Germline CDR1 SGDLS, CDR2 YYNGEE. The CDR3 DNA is TGTGCCAGCAGCGTAGGGCCGGACAGTACCTACGAGCAGTACTTC. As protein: CASSVGPDSTYEQYF.

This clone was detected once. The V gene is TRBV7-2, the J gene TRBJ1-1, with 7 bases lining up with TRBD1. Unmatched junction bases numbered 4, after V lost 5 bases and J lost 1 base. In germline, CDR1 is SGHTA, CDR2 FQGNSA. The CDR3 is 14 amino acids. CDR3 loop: CASSPGTANTEAFF. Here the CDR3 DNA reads TGTGCCAGCAGCCCCGGGACAGCGAACACTGAAGCTTTCTTT.

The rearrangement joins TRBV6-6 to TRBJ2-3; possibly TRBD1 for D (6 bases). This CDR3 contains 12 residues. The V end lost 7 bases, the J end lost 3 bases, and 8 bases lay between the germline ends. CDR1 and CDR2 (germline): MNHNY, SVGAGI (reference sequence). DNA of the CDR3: TGTGCCAGCATGGACAGTACAGATACGCAGTATTTT. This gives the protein CASMDSTDTQYF.

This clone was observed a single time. CDR3 sequence: CASTHTPGTIDTQYF. DNA of the CDR3: TGTGCCAGCACCCATACCCCGGGGACTATCGATACGCAGTATTTT. This chain joins TRBV7-3 and TRBJ2-3; 7 nucleotides agree with TRBD2. J lost 6 bases, V lost 7 bases, and 13 bases had no gene match. This CDR3 region has 15 residues. CDR1 SGHTA and CDR2 FQGTGA come from the germline V gene.

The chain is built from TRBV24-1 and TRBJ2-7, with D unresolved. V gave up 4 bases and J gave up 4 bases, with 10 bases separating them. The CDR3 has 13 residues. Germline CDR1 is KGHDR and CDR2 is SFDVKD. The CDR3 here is CATSDTTEYEQYF. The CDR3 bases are TGTGCCACCAGTGACACGACGGAGTACGAGCAGTACTTC.

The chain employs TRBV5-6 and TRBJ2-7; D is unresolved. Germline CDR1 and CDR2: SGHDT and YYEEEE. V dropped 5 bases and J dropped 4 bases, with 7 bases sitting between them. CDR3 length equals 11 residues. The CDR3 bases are TGTGCCAGCAGAAAACATTACGAGCAGTACTTC. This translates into CASRKHYEQYF.

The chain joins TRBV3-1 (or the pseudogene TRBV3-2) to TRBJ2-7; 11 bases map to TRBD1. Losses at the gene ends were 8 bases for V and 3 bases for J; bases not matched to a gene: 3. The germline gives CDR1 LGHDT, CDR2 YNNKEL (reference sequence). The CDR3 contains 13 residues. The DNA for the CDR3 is TGTGCCAGCGGACAGGGGGCGCTCTACGAGCAGTACTTC. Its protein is CASGQGALYEQYF.

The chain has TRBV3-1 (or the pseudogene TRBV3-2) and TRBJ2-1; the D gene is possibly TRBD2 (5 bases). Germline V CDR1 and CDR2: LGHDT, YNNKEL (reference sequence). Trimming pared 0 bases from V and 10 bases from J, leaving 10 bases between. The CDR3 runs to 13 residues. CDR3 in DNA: TGTGCCAGCAGCCAAGACACTAGTCACGAGCAGTTCTTC. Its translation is CASSQDTSHEQFF.